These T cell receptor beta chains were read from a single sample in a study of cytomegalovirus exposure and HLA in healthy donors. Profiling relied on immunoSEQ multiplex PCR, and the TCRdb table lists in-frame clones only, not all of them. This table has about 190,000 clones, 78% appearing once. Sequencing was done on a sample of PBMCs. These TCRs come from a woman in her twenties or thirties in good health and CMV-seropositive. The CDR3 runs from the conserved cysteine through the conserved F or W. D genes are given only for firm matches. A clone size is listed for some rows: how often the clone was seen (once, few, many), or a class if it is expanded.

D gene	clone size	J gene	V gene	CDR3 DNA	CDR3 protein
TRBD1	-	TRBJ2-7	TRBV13	TGTGCCAGCAGCACCCGGGACAGCGTTTCCTACGAGCAGTACTTC	CASSTRDSVSYEQYF
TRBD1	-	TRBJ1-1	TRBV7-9	TGTGCCAGCAGCTTAGACAGGGGTGAAGCTTTCTTT	CASSLDRGEAFF
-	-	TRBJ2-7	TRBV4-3	TGCGCCAGCAGCGCTGAGGGCAGGCCTACCTACGAGCAGTACTTC	CASSAEGRPTYEQYF
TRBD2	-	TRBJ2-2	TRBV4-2	TGTGCCAGCAGCCAAGAACTCGCGGGAGTTAGGACCGGGGAGCTGTTTTTT	CASSQELAGVRTGELFF
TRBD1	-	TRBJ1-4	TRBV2	TGTGCCAGCACCGAATATACAGGGGTGCAGAAAGAAAAACTGTTTTTT	CASTEYTGVQKEKLFF
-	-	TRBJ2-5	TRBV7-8	TGTGCCAGCAGCCCGCGGCAGGGAAGGGGGTGGGAGACCCAGTACTTC	CASSPRQGRGWETQYF
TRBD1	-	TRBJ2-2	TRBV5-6	TGTGCCAGCAGCTCCCCGGGACAGCTGAACACCGGGGAGCTGTTTTTT	CASSSPGQLNTGELFF
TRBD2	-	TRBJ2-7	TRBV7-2	TGTGCCAGCAGCCCTACTAGCGGGAGTCTCTACGAGCAGTACTTC	CASSPTSGSLYEQYF
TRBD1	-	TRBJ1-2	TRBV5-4	TGTGCCAGCAGCCCTTTCGGGCAGGGGGCCCCCCACTATGGCTACACCTTC	CASSPFGQGAPHYGYTF
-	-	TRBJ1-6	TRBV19	TGTGCCAGGCCGGTTATGAGCTCCTATAATTCACCCCTCCACTTT	CARPVMSSYNSPLHF
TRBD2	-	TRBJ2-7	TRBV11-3	TGTGCCAGCAGCCCCCGGTTAGCGGGGTCCTCCTACGAGCAGTACTTC	CASSPRLAGSSYEQYF
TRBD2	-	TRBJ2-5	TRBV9	TGTGCCAGCAGTATAAGCGGGGGGGCCTTGGAGACCCAGTACTTC	CASSISGGALETQYF
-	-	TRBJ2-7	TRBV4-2	TGTGCCAGCAGCCAAGTAGGTCAGGGGGGCTACGAGCAGTACTTC	CASSQVGQGGYEQYF
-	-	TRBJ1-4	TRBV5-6	TGTGCCAGCAGCTTGGGAGCACAGAATGAAAAACTGTTTTTT	CASSLGAQNEKLFF
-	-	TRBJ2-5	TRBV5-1	TGCGCCAGCAGCTTGATACAGGGAGAGACCCAGTACTTC	CASSLIQGETQYF
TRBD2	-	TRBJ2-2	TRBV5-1	TGCGCCAGCAGCGCACTCGGACTAGTAGGCACCGGGGAGCTGTTTTTT	CASSALGLVGTGELFF
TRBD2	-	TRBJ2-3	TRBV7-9	TGTGCCAGCAGCCCCAGACCGAGACTAGCGGGAGGTGCAGATACGCAGTATTTT	CASSPRPRLAGGADTQYF
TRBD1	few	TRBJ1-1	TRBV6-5	TGTGCCAGCAGATCGCAGGGGGCGCGCACTGAAGCTTTCTTT	CASRSQGARTEAFF
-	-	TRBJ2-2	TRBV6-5	TGTGCCAGCAGTTTTCGCAGGGGGAACACCGGGGAGCTGTTTTTT	CASSFRRGNTGELFF
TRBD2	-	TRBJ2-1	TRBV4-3	TGCGCCAGCAGCCAAGGGGCGGGAGGCTTCTACAATGAGCAGTTCTTC	CASSQGAGGFYNEQFF
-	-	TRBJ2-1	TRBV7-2	TGTGCCAGCAGCCCCTACGTAGCCCCGGGGTACAATGAGCAGTTCTTC	CASSPYVAPGYNEQFF
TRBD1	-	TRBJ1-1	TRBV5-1	TGCGCCAGCACCTCTACAGGGGCCACTGAAGCTTTCTTT	CASTSTGATEAFF
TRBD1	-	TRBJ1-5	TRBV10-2	TGCGCCAGCAGTGAGCCGACAGGGGGCAATCAGCCCCAGCATTTT	CASSEPTGGNQPQHF
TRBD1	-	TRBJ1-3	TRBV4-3	TGCGCCAGCAGCTCCGAGACAGGGGGTTCAGGAAACACCATATATTTT	CASSSETGGSGNTIYF
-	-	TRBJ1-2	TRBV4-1	TGCGCCAGCAGCCAAGACGGACAGACAGTTTATGGCTACACCTTC	CASSQDGQTVYGYTF
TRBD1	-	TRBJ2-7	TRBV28	TGTGCCAGCGCCGGGACAGGCGACTCGTACGAGCAGTACTTC	CASAGTGDSYEQYF
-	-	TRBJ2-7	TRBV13	TGTGCCAGCAGCTGGGGACCGACCGGGAGCGAGCAGTACTTC	CASSWGPTGSEQYF
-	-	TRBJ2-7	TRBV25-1	TGTGCCTCCGCGACACCTTCCTACGAGCAGTACTTC	CASATPSYEQYF
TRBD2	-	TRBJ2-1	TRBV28	TGTGCCAGCAGACTAGCGGGGGGCTACAATGAGCAGTTCTTC	CASRLAGGYNEQFF
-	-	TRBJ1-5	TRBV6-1	TGTGCCAGCACTAGTGGCGCGGAAAATCAGCCCCAGCATTTT	CASTSGAENQPQHF
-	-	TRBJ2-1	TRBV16	TGTGCCAGCAGCCTTCTCCTTGAACAGGGCTCCTACAATGAGCAGTTCTTC	CASSLLLEQGSYNEQFF
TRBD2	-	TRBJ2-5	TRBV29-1	TGCAGCGTGGGAGGGACGATGGAGACCCAGTACTTC	CSVGGTMETQYF
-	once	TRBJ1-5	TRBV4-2	TGTGCCAGCAGCCAAGTGGCGGCAATCGGTCAGCCCCAGCATTTT	CASSQVAAIGQPQHF
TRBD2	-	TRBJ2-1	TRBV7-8	TGTGCCAGCAGCCCACGACTAGCGGGAGTAAGTGAGCAGTTCTTC	CASSPRLAGVSEQFF
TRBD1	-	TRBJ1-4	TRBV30	TGTGCCTGGAAGGGGGCGGACAGACATAATGAAAAACTGTTTTTT	CAWKGADRHNEKLFF
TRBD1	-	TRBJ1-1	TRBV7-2	TGTGCCAGCAGCGCAGGGGGCGCCAACACTGAAGCTTTCTTT	CASSAGGANTEAFF
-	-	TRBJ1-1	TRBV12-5	TGTGCTAGTGGATTCCAGAACACTGAAGCTTTCTTT	CASGFQNTEAFF
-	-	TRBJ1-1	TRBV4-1	TGCGCCAGCAGCCATACAGGGCCAACTGAAGCTTTCTTT	CASSHTGPTEAFF
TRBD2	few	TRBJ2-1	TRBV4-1	TGCGCCAGCAGCCAAGTAACTAGCGGGGACTCCTACAATGAGCAGTTCTTC	CASSQVTSGDSYNEQFF
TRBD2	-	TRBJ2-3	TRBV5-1	TGCGCCAGCAGCTTGGCCATTAGCGGGTTCACAGATACGCAGTATTTT	CASSLAISGFTDTQYF
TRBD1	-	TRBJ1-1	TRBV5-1	TGCGCCAGCAGCTCGATGACAGGGGACACTGAAGCTTTCTTT	CASSSMTGDTEAFF
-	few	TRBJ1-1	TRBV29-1	TGCAGCTACAGGATCTCTGAAGCTTTCTTT	CSYRISEAFF
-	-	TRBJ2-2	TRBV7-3	TGTGCCAGCAGCCTCGACTCGAACACCGGGGAGCTGTTTTTT	CASSLDSNTGELFF
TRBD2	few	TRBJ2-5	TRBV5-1	TGCGCCAGCAGCTTGGGAGCGGGGGGCTCTCCATGGGACTTC	CASSLGAGGSPWDF
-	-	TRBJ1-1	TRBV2	TGTGCCAGCAGTCTAGGAGAGGTCGTGAACACTGAAGCTTTCTTT	CASSLGEVVNTEAFF
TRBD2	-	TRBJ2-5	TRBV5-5	TGTGCCAGCAGCCGGAGGTCACTAGCGGGGATAGAGACCCAGTACTTC	CASSRRSLAGIETQYF
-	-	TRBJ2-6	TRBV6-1	TGTGCCAGCAGAGAAACAGGACGGATCTCTGGGGCCAACGTCCTGACTTTC	CASRETGRISGANVLTF
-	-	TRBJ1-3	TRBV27	TGTGCCAGCAGTTTAAAGGGGAATGGAAACACCATATATTTT	CASSLKGNGNTIYF
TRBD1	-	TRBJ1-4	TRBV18	TGTGCCAGCTCACCGGGACAGGGGGTATATGAAAAACTGTTTTTT	CASSPGQGVYEKLFF
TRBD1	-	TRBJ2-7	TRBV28	TGTGCCAGCGGCGGACGGCAGGGGGTCTACGAGCAGTACTTC	CASGGRQGVYEQYF
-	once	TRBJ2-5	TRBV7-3	TGTGCCAGCAGCTTACACAATGAAGAGACCCAGTACTTC	CASSLHNEETQYF
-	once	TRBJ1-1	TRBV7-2	TGTGCCAGCAGCTCACAGGGACGGGATGAAGCTTTCTTT	CASSSQGRDEAFF
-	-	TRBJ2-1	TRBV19	TGTGCCAGTAGTATAGATCGCGAGGGTCATGAGCAGTTCTTC	CASSIDREGHEQFF
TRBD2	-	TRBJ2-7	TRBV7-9	TGTGCCAGCAGCTACCTAGGTTCTAGCGGGGCGGCGGAGCAGTACTTC	CASSYLGSSGAAEQYF